This T cell receptor (beta chain) was sequenced in a study of OX40 agonist ivuxolimab in advanced cancers. Regarding the study in general: Ivuxolimab was an agonistic, fully human IgG2 monoclonal antibody directed against OX40 (CD134), a costimulatory receptor. Intravenous ivuxolimab was administered to patients every 2 weeks at six dose levels: 0.01, 0.1, 0.3, 1.5, 3 and 10 mg/kg. Of the approximately 53 patients in dose escalation, about 20 had hepatocellular carcinoma, about 15 had melanoma, 9 had renal cell carcinoma and 9 had head and neck cancer. In the dose-escalation cohort, 70% to 85% of patients were male, and the mean age was approximately 55 years, with a range of 23 to 79. Patients were allowed to have had prior anti-PD-1, anti-PD-L1 or anti-CTLA-4 therapy, and less than 45% of the dose-escalation patients had previously received checkpoint inhibitors. Partial responses occurred in three dose-escalation patients: two with cutaneous melanoma and one with hepatocellular carcinoma. The purpose of peripheral TCRbeta sequencing was to test whether ivuxolimab changed TCR sequence diversity and led to clonal T-cell expansion. The monotherapy dose-escalation portion (N of about 50 patients) of the phase I ivuxolimab trial is reported in the paper. Overall results and qualifications from the work: Low levels of normalized T-cell clonal expansion were also shown by some nonresponding patients. Which antigens the clonally expanded peripheral T cells were specific for was not determined. At doses of 0.1 to 3.0 mg/kg, clonal expansion of both CD4+ and CD8+ T cells in blood was seen between baseline and week 6. After ivuxolimab, CD8+ T cells had more expanded clones than CD4+ T cells on average. In the 0.1-3.0 mg/kg groups, partial responders had among the lowest normalized peripheral clonal expansion, particularly in CD8+ T cells.

The CDR3 sequence holds 15 residues, the cysteine and phenylalanine included. The entry retains the CDR3 DNA only, 45 bases that are in frame from base 1. V trim: 4 bases; J trim: 3 bases; unmatched bases: 6. The germline V gene (reference sequence) gives CDR1 as LNHDA and CDR2 as SQIVND. The trial excluded patients who had a history of autoimmune disease or who were on systemic immunosuppression. Peripheral blood for TCR sequencing was collected from all dose cohorts at baseline, on cycle 4 day 1, and on cycle 7 day 1. Samples were obtained from an open-label, multicenter, first-in-human phase I dose-escalation trial of ivuxolimab. Adults with locally advanced or metastatic head and neck squamous cell, hepatocellular, melanoma or renal cell carcinoma were enrolled in the trial. CD4+ and CD8+ T cells were sorted separately from peripheral blood before TCR sequencing. Genomic DNA was extracted from sorted cells for sequencing of the TCRbeta CDR3 region. The immunoSEQ Assay was used to sequence the TCRbeta CDR3 regions. Imported from immuneACCESS, the table was reduced by TCRdb to in-frame sequences with V and J called. These copies leave out some clones; in studies compared against another copy, an unresolved V gene accounts for under half, and the cause of the remainder is not known. The sample table shows about 94,000 clones, and roughly 91% are seen once. The ten biggest clones cover under 0.35% of the sample.

Details on this clone: Its antigen specificity is not known. Base qualities are not recorded, but no much larger clone differs from it by a single base.

This specimen was CD4+ or CD8+ T cells sorted from blood, taken in a trial of the OX40 agonist ivuxolimab. This TCR was recovered from an adult with an advanced solid tumor such as melanoma, head and neck, liver or kidney cancer. The chain is made from TRBV19 and TRBJ2-7, with 10 middle bases fitting TRBD1. The CDR3 sequence is CASSTGQGKIYEQYF. The nucleotides are TGTGCCAGTAGTACGGGACAGGGGAAAATCTACGAGCAGTACTTC.